Presented here are 27 T cell receptor beta chains from one specimen sequenced in a study of blood T cells in healthy people across ages. A sample-barcoded 5' primer and a J-beta primer mix were used in a second PCR of roughly 7 to 12 cycles. TCRdb reanalysed the 5' RACE reads using MiXCR and keeps one entry per CDR3 protein. This sample has 700,000 to 850,000 distinct CDR3 sequences; around 36% occur once, and the top ten carry roughly 13%. Source material: blood. The receptors were gathered from a young man in good health.

This clonotype occurred a few times. The rearrangement joins TRBV6-6 to TRBJ2-7; D unresolved. The CDR3 is 11 residues long. Trimming cost V 8 bases and J 7 bases, with 12 bases left between them. Germline V gene lookup returns CDR1 MNHNY and CDR2 SVGAGI (reference sequence). The CDR3 loop is CASRKVDEQYF. The CDR3 nucleotides are TGTGCCAGCCGGAAGGTGGATGAGCAGTACTTC.

The chain has TRBV5-1 and TRBJ2-7; the match to TRBD2 covers 7 bases. The length of the CDR3 is 15 residues. The junction had 13 bases not matched to a gene; V was cut back by 3 bases and J by 7 bases. Germline lookup yields CDR1 SGHRS and CDR2 YFSETQ. DNA of the CDR3: TGCGCCAGCAGCTCGTCCCCCCCGGGGGGAGATGAGCAGTACTTC. Translated, it gives CASSSSPPGGDEQYF.

The gene calls are TRBV2 and TRBJ2-5; D ambiguous. Germline loops: CDR1 SNHLY, CDR2 FYNNEI. The CDR3 has 11 amino acids. V dropped 8 bases and J dropped 5 bases, with 9 bases sitting between them. This chain's CDR3 is CASAEWETQYF. The CDR3, as DNA: TGTGCCAGCGCGGAGTGGGAGACCCAGTACTTC.

In this sample, this clonotype turned up many times. V and J are TRBV5-1 and TRBJ2-7, with a weak D call TRBD1 (5 bases). The CDR3 runs 14 residues. Trimming left V 0 bases short and J 2 bases short, with 9 bases between. Germline values: CDR1 SGHRS, CDR2 YFSETQ. The CDR3 sequence: CASSLDATAYEQYF. The CDR3 nucleotides are TGCGCCAGCAGCTTGGACGCGACAGCCTACGAGCAGTACTTC.

The V call is TRBV20-1, the J call TRBJ1-5; D is perhaps TRBD1 (5 bases). V was shortened by 0 bases and J by 1 base, with 13 bases between the two germline ends. Germline CDR1 is DFQATT and CDR2 is SNEGSKA (reference sequence). This CDR3 has 16 amino acids. CDR3 in DNA: TGCAGTGCTAGAGATTATGGCAGGGTAAGCAATCAGCCCCAGCATTTT. It is translated as CSARDYGRVSNQPQHF.

Turning to this clonotype: A read error may produce the germline difference seen at one junction end. The V gene is TRBV20-1, the J gene TRBJ2-1, with D maybe TRBD2 (5 bases). Germline CDR1 DFQATT, CDR2 SNEGSKA (reference sequence). The CDR3 sequence is 14 residues long. CDR3 bases: TGCAGTGCACTAGACAAGAGCTCCTACAATGAGGAGTTCTTC. Amino acids: CSALDKSSYNEEFF.

Concerning this clonotype: A read error may be the cause here, since a much bigger clone is one base away. The chain joins TRBV6-5 to TRBJ2-3; D is ambiguous. With the DNA end fitting TRBJ1-5 better, the J assignment may be wrong. The CDR3 totals 13 residues. CDR1 MNHEY and CDR2 SVGAGI come from the germline V gene. The CDR3 sequence: CASSSRAWDTQHF. The CDR3 DNA reads TGTGCCAGCAGTTCTCGGGCTTGGGATACGCAGCATTTT.

V is TRBV7-9 and J is TRBJ2-1; a weak D match, TRBD2 (7 bases). The end of the DNA is better explained by TRBJ2-7, so the J call may be wrong. Looked up from germline, CDR1 is SEHNR and CDR2 is FQNEAQ (reference sequence). The length of the CDR3 is 14 residues. CDR3 loop: CASSFGGGYNEQYF. The CDR3 DNA reads as TGTGCCAGCAGCTTTGGCGGGGGCTACAATGAGCAGTACTTC.

This clonotype has more than one count but fewer than ten. The chain is built from TRBV7-2 and TRBJ2-7; the D gene is possibly TRBD2 (6 bases). Deletions cut 1 base from V and 2 bases from J, with 12 bases between. The CDR3 spans 15 residues. Germline V CDR1 and CDR2: SGHTA, FQGNSA. CDR3 sequence reads: CASSLVGGATYEQYF. The CDR3 DNA follows: TGTGCCAGCAGCTTAGTGGGCGGGGCTACCTACGAGCAGTACTTC.

This clonotype came up many times. V gene TRBV20-1 combines with J gene TRBJ2-3, with 12 bases lining up with TRBD2. V gave up 1 base and J gave up 0 bases; unmatched junction bases: 5. The CDR3 covers 17 residues. Per germline, CDR1 DFQATT and CDR2 SNEGSKA (reference sequence). The CDR3 DNA reads TGCAGTGCTAGAGCTCCCGGGACTAGCGGGAGCACAGATACGCAGTATTTT. Translation gives CSARAPGTSGSTDTQYF.

The chain links TRBV4-3 to TRBJ2-2, with 7 bases lining up with TRBD2. CDR3 length equals 20 residues. After removal of 0 bases from V and 0 bases from J, the junction contained 13 bases not matched to a gene. Germline CDR1 and CDR2: LGHNA and YSLEER. The DNA for the CDR3 is TGCGCCAGCAGCCAAGATTGGAGTAGCGGGTCGCCCCCGAACACCGGGGAGCTGTTTTTT. Amino acids: CASSQDWSSGSPPNTGELFF.

This clonotype appeared a few times. The chain uses TRBV10-3 and TRBJ1-2, with 10 bases lining up with TRBD1. This CDR3 spans 15 amino acids. V dropped 4 bases and J dropped 6; count of bases not matched to a gene: 8. Germline-derived CDR1 and CDR2 are ENHRY and SYGVKD. The CDR3 DNA follows: TGTGCCATCAGTGGGCCCGACAGGGGGCAGGATGGCTACACCTTC. Protein sequence: CAISGPDRGQDGYTF.

In this sample, this clonotype turned up a few times. CDR3 region: CASSYSRVGSYNEQYF. CDR3 bases: TGTGCCAGCAGTTACTCGAGGGTGGGATCCTACAATGAGCAGTACTTC. The rearrangement links TRBV6-5 to TRBJ2-1; a possible D gene is TRBD2 (5 bases). The better agreement between TRBJ2-7 and the DNA end casts doubt on the J call. The CDR3 length is 16 residues. Germline loops: CDR1 MNHEY, CDR2 SVGAGI.

This clonotype has a count of ten or more. The chain recombines TRBV12-3 or TRBV12-4 with TRBJ1-2; D may be TRBD1 (6 bases). V gave up 0 bases and J gave up 5 bases, with 13 bases separating them. The CDR3 contains 15 residues. The DNA for the CDR3 is TGTGCCAGCAGTTTAGCGCCGGGGGCAGGGTATGGCTACACCTTC. Translated: CASSLAPGAGYGYTF.

Turning to this clonotype: A much bigger clone sits one base away, suggesting this may be a read error. The CDR3 here is CASSFARGDFYNEQFF. The CDR3 DNA reads TGTGCCAGCAGTTTCGCGAGGGGTGACTTCTACAATGAGCAGTTCTTC. This chain links TRBV12-3 or TRBV12-4 with TRBJ2-1, with D possibly being TRBD1 or TRBD2 (5 bases each). The V and J ends lost 3 bases and 3 bases respectively, with 15 bases between them. This CDR3 contains 16 residues.

This clonotype was seen a handful of times. The chain recombines TRBV12-3 or TRBV12-4 with TRBJ2-1; D may be TRBD1 or TRBD2 (5 bases each). V lost 5 bases and J lost 14, with 16 bases in between. The CDR3 covers 12 residues. The CDR3 loop reads CASSPTGTPEFF. The DNA of the CDR3 is TGTGCCAGCAGTCCAACCGGGACCCCGGAGTTCTTC.

This rearrangement joins TRBV29-1 to TRBJ2-1, with D possibly matching TRBD2 (6 bases). The ends were cut back, 5 bases at V and 8 bases at J, with 19 bases in the middle. Per germline, CDR1 SQVTM and CDR2 ANQGSEA. CDR3 length equals 14 residues. The CDR3 DNA reads TGCAGCGTTAGCACGACTGGCGGGGTCGATGAGCAGTTCTTC. This translates into CSVSTTGGVDEQFF.

The rearrangement joins TRBV19 to TRBJ2-2, with no clear D. With 4 bases removed from V and 0 bases from J, the gap between germline ends came to 0 bases. The CDR3 is 12 amino acids. Germline assignment: CDR1 LNHDA and CDR2 SQIVND (reference sequence). The CDR3 here is CASSTNTGELFF. In DNA, the CDR3 is TGTGCCAGTAGTACGAACACCGGGGAGCTGTTTTTT.

This clonotype was observed a handful of times. The chain employs TRBV14 and TRBJ2-5; D may be TRBD1 (5 bases). The ends were cut back, 4 bases at V and 2 bases at J, with 8 bases in the middle. The germline V gene has CDR1 SGHDN and CDR2 FVKESK. The CDR3 has 13 amino acids. Here the CDR3 reads CASSPRVQETQYF. The DNA for the CDR3 is TGTGCCAGCAGCCCCAGGGTACAAGAGACCCAGTACTTC. The variable domain in full, with the rest retrieved from reference TRBV14 and TRBJ2-5, is EAGVTQFPSHSVIEKGQTVTLRCDPISGHDNLYWYRRVMGKEIKFLLHFVKESKQDESGMPNNRFLAERTGGTYSTLKVQPAELEDSGVYFCASSPRVQETQYFGPGTRLLVL.

This clonotype showed up many times. The V call is TRBV5-1, the J call TRBJ1-2; 9 nucleotides match TRBD1. Germline values: CDR1 SGHRS, CDR2 YFSETQ. The CDR3 length is 15 residues. The ends lost 4 bases at V and 2 bases at J; junction bases unmatched: 6. CDR3: CASSDGTGYNYGYTF. The CDR3 DNA sequence: TGCGCCAGCAGCGACGGGACAGGGTACAACTATGGCTACACCTTC.

This clonotype was seen a few times. The CDR3 region is CASSSYVAGGKETQYF. The DNA of the CDR3 is TGCGCCAGCAGCTCCTATGTAGCGGGGGGAAAAGAGACCCAGTACTTC. The rearrangement uses TRBV5-1 and TRBJ2-5; 10 nucleotides match TRBD2. The CDR3 sequence is 16 residues long. CDR1 SGHRS and CDR2 YFSETQ come from the germline V gene. V was clipped by 3 bases and J by 3 bases; unmatched bases: 8.

The chain combines TRBV20-1 with TRBJ1-1; D unresolved. The germline CDR1 and CDR2 sequences are DFQATT and SNEGSKA (reference sequence). Trimming stripped 3 bases from V and 4 bases from J, with 9 bases between. The CDR3 covers 12 residues. CDR3 residues: CSASRVGTEAFF. In DNA form, the CDR3 reads TGCAGTGCTAGTAGGGTCGGCACTGAAGCTTTCTTT.

In its sample, this clonotype was seen a few times. The CDR3 here is CASGNNEQYF. CDR3 sequence (DNA): TGTGCCAGTGGGAACAATGAGCAGTACTTC. The V and J genes are TRBV6-5 and TRBJ2-5, with D uncertain. Germline values: CDR1 MNHEY, CDR2 SVGAGI. The V and J ends lost 9 bases and 11 bases respectively, with 13 bases between them. CDR3 length: 10 residues.

This clonotype was counted a few times. This chain links TRBV30 with TRBJ1-1; 7 positions agree with TRBD1. The germline V gene encodes CDR1 GTSNPN and CDR2 SVGIG (reference sequence). Trimming took 5 bases from V and 3 from J; bases not matched to a gene: 3. The CDR3 covers 12 residues. The CDR3 nucleotides read TGTGCCTGGGACAGGGTGTACACTGAAGCTTTCTTT. Translation: CAWDRVYTEAFF. The full variable domain, completed using reference TRBV30 and TRBJ1-1, is SQTIHQWPATLVQPVGSPLSLECTVEGTSNPNLYWYRQAAGRGLQLLFYSVGIGQISSEVPQNLSASRPQDRQFILSSKKLLLSDSGFYLCAWDRVYTEAFFGQGTRLTVV.

The rearrangement uses TRBV4-1 and TRBJ2-4, with D maybe TRBD2 (6 bases). Looked up from germline, CDR1 is MGHRA and CDR2 is YSYEKL. Trimming took 0 bases from V and 6 from J, leaving 24 bases between them. The CDR3 runs 19 residues. CDR3 sequence reads: CASSQEPLGSRVGGNIQYF. CDR3 bases: TGCGCCAGCAGCCAAGAGCCCCTGGGGTCTCGCGTCGGGGGAAACATTCAGTACTTC.

In its sample, this clonotype was seen a few times. The chain carries TRBV5-5 and TRBJ2-1, with 8 bases matching TRBD2. The CDR3 consists of 16 residues. The germline V gene has CDR1 SGHKS and CDR2 YYEKEE (reference sequence). The ends lost 3 bases at V and 0 bases at J; junction bases unmatched: 5. The CDR3, as DNA: TGTGCCAGCAGCTCTATAGCGGGGACCTCCTACAATGAGCAGTTCTTC. It translates to CASSSIAGTSYNEQFF.

This clonotype was counted a few times. V usage is TRBV5-1 and J usage is TRBJ2-5, with 8 bases lining up with TRBD2. Germline CDR1 SGHRS, CDR2 YFSETQ. The V and J ends lost 2 bases and 0 bases, in that order; junction bases with no gene match: 9. The CDR3 runs to 17 residues. The CDR3 region is CASSFRGPSGYQETQYF. In DNA form, the CDR3 reads TGCGCCAGCAGCTTTCGTGGGCCTAGCGGGTACCAAGAGACCCAGTACTTC.